Below are 3 T cell receptor beta chains sequenced from a single sample in a study of OX40 agonist ivuxolimab in advanced cancers. The repertoire was sequenced with immunoSEQ multiplex PCR; TCRdb's copy has only in-frame clones and lacks some. This sample has 9,500 to 15,000 clones, with around 81% found just once. The source material was CD4+ or CD8+ T cells sorted from blood, sampled in a trial of the OX40 agonist ivuxolimab. All receptors derive from an adult with an advanced solid tumor such as melanoma, head and neck, liver or kidney cancer.

The V gene is TRBV19, the J gene TRBJ2-7; 8 nucleotides align to TRBD2. J lost 2 bases, V lost 5 bases, and 11 bases had no gene match. Germline CDR1 and CDR2: LNHDA and SQIVND (reference sequence). The CDR3 extends over 16 amino acids. The CDR3 sequence: CASSPTETSEPYEQYF. In DNA, the CDR3 is TGTGCCAGTAGTCCCACAGAGACTAGCGAACCCTACGAGCAGTACTTC.

In nucleotides, the CDR3 is TGTGCCTGGAGTGTAGGAACTGAAGCTTTCTTT. The encoded protein is CAWSVGTEAFF. The chain has TRBV30 and TRBJ1-1; D remains ambiguous. The length of the CDR3 is 11 residues. V was shortened by 0 bases and J by 5 bases, with 4 bases between the two germline ends. Per the germline V gene, CDR1 is GTSNPN and CDR2 is SVGIG (reference sequence).

The rearrangement uses TRBV11-2 and TRBJ1-4; D gene uncertain. Germline CDR1 SGHAT, CDR2 FQNNGV. Trimming shortened V by 4 bases and J by 10 bases, and 10 bases separated the two germline ends. The CDR3 contains 12 residues. The DNA of the CDR3 is TGTGCCAGCAGCTCCATGTCAGGAAAACTGTTTTTT. The encoded protein is CASSSMSGKLFF.